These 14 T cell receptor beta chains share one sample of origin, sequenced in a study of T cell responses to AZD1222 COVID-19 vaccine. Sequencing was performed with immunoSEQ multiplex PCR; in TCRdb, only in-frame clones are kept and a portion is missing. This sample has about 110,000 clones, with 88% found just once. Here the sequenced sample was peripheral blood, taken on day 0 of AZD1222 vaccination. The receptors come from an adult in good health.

The CDR3 spells CASSLGTGLRNSPLHF. For the CDR3, the DNA is TGTGCCAGCAGTTTAGGGACAGGGCTCAGGAATTCACCCCTCCACTTT. The J gene is TRBJ1-6, the V gene TRBV6-5, with TRBD1 matching 9 bases. The CDR3 contains 16 residues. Trimming at V came to 4 bases and at J to 7 bases, leaving 8 bases not matched to a gene. Germline V lookup: CDR1 MNHEY, CDR2 SVGAGI.

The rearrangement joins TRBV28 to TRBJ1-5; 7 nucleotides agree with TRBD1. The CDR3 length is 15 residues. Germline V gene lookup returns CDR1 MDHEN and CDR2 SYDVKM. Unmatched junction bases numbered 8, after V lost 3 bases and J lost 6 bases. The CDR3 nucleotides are TGTGCCAGCAGTTTCAACAGGGGAGGGAGTCAGCCCCAGCATTTT. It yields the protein CASSFNRGGSQPQHF.

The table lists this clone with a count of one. The CDR3, as DNA: TGTGCCAGCAGTTTAGACAGTTGGACCCAGTACTTC. It encodes CASSLDSWTQYF. The rearrangement links TRBV28 to TRBJ2-5, with a weak D call TRBD1 (5 bases). The CDR3 is 12 amino acids. V lost 2 bases, J lost 7 bases, and 8 bases lay in between. The germline gives CDR1 MDHEN, CDR2 SYDVKM.

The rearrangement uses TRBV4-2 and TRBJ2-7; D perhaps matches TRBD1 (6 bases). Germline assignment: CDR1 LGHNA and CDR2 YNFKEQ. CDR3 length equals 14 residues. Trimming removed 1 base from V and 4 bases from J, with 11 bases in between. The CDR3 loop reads CASSQASQGYEQYF. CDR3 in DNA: TGTGCCAGCAGCCAAGCGTCACAGGGATACGAGCAGTACTTC.

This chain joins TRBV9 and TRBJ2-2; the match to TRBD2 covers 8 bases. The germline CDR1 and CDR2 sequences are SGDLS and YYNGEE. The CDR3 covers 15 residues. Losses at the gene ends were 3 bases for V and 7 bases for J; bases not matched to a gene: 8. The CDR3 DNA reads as TGTGCCAGCAGCGACCGGCGGGAGGTTATCGGGGAGCTGTTTTTT. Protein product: CASSDRREVIGELFF.

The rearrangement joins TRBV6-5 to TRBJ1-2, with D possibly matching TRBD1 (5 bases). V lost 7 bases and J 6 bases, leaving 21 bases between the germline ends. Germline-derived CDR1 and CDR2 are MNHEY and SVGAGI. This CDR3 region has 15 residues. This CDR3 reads CASTSGRGYDNGYTF. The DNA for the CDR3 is TGTGCCAGCACTTCAGGTCGGGGGTATGACAATGGCTACACCTTC.

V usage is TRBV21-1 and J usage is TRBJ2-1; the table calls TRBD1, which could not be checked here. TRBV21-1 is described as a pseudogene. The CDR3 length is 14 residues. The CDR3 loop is CASSSQGSGNEQFF. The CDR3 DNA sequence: TGTGCCAGCAGCAGTCAGGGGTCCGGCAATGAGCAGTTCTTC.

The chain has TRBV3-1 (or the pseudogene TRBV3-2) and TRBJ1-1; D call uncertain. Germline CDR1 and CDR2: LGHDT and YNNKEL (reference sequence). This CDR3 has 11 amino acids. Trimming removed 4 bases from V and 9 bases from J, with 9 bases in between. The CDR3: CASSLGVKAFF. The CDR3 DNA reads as TGTGCCAGCAGCCTAGGAGTGAAAGCTTTCTTT.

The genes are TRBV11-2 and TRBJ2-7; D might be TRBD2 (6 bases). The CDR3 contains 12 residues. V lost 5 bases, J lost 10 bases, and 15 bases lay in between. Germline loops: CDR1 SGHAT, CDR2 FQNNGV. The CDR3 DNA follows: TGTGCCAGCAGCCCGCTTGGGGGAGGACAGTACTTC. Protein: CASSPLGGGQYF.

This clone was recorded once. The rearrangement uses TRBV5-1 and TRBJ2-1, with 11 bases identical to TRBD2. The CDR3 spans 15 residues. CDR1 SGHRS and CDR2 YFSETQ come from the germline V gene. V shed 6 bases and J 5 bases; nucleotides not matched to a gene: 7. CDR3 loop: CASTVTTSGNNEQFF. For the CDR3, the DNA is TGCGCCAGCACCGTGACGACTAGCGGGAACAATGAGCAGTTCTTC.

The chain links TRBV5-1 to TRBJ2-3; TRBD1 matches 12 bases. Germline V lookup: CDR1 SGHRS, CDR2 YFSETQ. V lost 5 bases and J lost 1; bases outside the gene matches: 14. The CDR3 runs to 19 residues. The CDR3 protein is CASSSAGTGGLKGTDTQYF. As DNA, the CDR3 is TGCGCCAGCAGTTCGGCCGGGACAGGGGGCTTAAAAGGCACAGATACGCAGTATTTT.

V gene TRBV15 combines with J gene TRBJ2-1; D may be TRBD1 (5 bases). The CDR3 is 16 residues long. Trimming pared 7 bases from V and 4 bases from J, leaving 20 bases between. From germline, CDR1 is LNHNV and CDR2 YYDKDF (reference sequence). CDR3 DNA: TGTGCCACCATCCAAGAGGTGGGGCGGCAATACAATGAGCAGTTCTTC. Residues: CATIQEVGRQYNEQFF.

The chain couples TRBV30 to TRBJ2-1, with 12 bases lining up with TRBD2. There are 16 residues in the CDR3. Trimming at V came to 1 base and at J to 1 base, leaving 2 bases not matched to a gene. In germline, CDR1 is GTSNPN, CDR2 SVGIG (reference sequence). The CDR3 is CAWSGTSGISYNEQFF. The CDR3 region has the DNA TGTGCCTGGAGTGGGACTAGCGGGATATCCTACAATGAGCAGTTCTTC.

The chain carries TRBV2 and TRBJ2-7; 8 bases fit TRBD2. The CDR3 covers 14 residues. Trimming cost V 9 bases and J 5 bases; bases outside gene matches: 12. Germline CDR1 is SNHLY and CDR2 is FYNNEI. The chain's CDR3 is CASRAREGQDEQYF. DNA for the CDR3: TGTGCCAGTCGGGCACGGGAGGGCCAGGACGAGCAGTACTTC.